The T cell receptor beta chain under discussion was sequenced for a study of T cells after yellow fever vaccination. Study-wide results and caveats: Although the secondary response was weaker, it peaked faster, at day 5 versus 15. Post-booster repertoires contained most primary-vaccination clones again (96% CD4, roughly 91% CD8).

V shed 2 bases and J shed 4 bases, with 17 bases lying between them. Germline V gene sequence: CDR1 MNHEY, CDR2 SVGAGI. The length of the CDR3 is 16 residues. On this clonotype: What it recognizes is unknown.

UMIs and a universal primer site were added when TCR cDNA was made by 5'RACE template switching. TCRdb passed the 5' RACE reads through MiXCR, listing each CDR3 protein once. The data show some 390,000 distinct CDR3 sequences, under 20% seen once. This chain uses TRBV6-5 with TRBJ1-1; D ambiguous. Sequenced here: PBMCs, sampled before the yellow fever booster vaccination. This sequence was found in a man aged 18 to 29 who received the YFV17D yellow fever vaccine. CDR3 protein: CASSYHPTEGFTEAFF. The CDR3 bases are TGTGCCAGCAGTTACCACCCCACGGAGGGATTCACTGAAGCTTTCTTT.